Below, 26 T cell receptor beta chains from the same sample are listed, as sequenced in a study of CD4 T cells in relation to SARS-CoV-2 and coronaviruses (TCRdb year 2021). CD4+ T cells from unexposed donors were collected before the COVID-19 pandemic (2011-2018). The EasySep CD4+ T cell isolation kit was used to isolate CD4+ T cells once the cultures had run for roughly eleven days. These TCRs' antigens remain unknown. To prepare the library, the immunoSEQ multiplex PCR assay was applied. Entries here come from immuneACCESS through TCRdb and include only in-frame sequences with V and J called. Some clones fail to appear in such tables; in the studies checked, an unresolved V gene covers under half of the shortfall, and the cause of the remainder is unknown. Across this sample there are roughly 20,000 clones, with about 73% seen only once. About 30% of the sample is taken by the ten largest. Material for sequencing was CD4+ T cells from PBMCs, cultured in vitro. The receptors originated from a human donor in good health.

This chain links TRBV2 with TRBJ1-1; TRBD1 might be the D (5 bases). The CDR3 totals 18 residues. V gave up 0 bases and J gave up 1 base, with 18 bases separating them. Germline assignment: CDR1 SNHLY and CDR2 FYNNEI. The CDR3 sequence: CASSEARRRGTANTEAFF. The CDR3 nucleotides read TGTGCCAGCAGTGAAGCGAGGCGTCGGGGGACCGCGAACACTGAAGCTTTCTTT.

This clone was seen only a few times. The chain links TRBV7-9 to TRBJ2-1; D not resolved. The CDR3 has 12 residues. V lost 5 bases to trimming and J lost 8 bases, with 10 bases between them. Germline-derived CDR1 and CDR2 are SEHNR and FQNEAQ (reference sequence). The CDR3 DNA sequence: TGTGCCAGCAGCCGCCGCTGGGATGAGCAGTTCTTC. Its protein is CASSRRWDEQFF.

The rearrangement uses TRBV30 and TRBJ1-5; 9 nucleotides agree with TRBD1. Germline V CDR1 and CDR2: GTSNPN, SVGIG (reference sequence). The CDR3 covers 14 residues. The ends lost 2 bases at V and 7 bases at J; junction bases unmatched: 6. DNA for the CDR3: TGTGCCTGGAGTCAACAGGGGGCAAGGCAGCCCCAGCATTTT. It translates to CAWSQQGARQPQHF.

The chain has TRBV21-1 and TRBJ2-5; the table's D call of TRBD1 was not tested on the DNA. TRBV21-1 is given as a pseudogene. This CDR3 comprises 16 residues. The CDR3 sequence: CASSKPTGLYQETQYF. As DNA, the CDR3 is TGTGCCAGCAGCAAACCGACAGGGTTGTACCAAGAGACCCAGTACTTC.

In DNA, the CDR3 is TGTGCCAGCAGTTTGTGGGGATCTAGCACAGATACGCAGTATTTT. It is translated as CASSLWGSSTDTQYF. The gene calls are TRBV28 and TRBJ2-3; no firm D call. The CDR3 runs to 15 residues. Germline loops: CDR1 MDHEN, CDR2 SYDVKM. V was trimmed by 3 bases and J by 0 bases, leaving 10 bases between them.

The rearrangement uses TRBV30 and TRBJ1-1; D possibly corresponds to TRBD1 (5 bases). The CDR3 covers 14 residues. Looked up from germline, CDR1 is GTSNPN and CDR2 is SVGIG (reference sequence). V lost 2 bases, J lost 1 base, and 11 bases lay in between. The CDR3 spells CAWSRGTANTEAFF. The CDR3 nucleotides are TGTGCCTGGAGTCGAGGGACGGCGAACACTGAAGCTTTCTTT.

V and J are TRBV3-1 (or the pseudogene TRBV3-2) and TRBJ1-1; possibly TRBD1 for D (6 bases). The germline gives CDR1 LGHDT, CDR2 YNNKEL (reference sequence). There are 15 residues in the CDR3. The V end was cut by 4 bases, the J end by 0 bases, with 12 bases between. CDR3 DNA: TGTGCCAGCAGCCCACGAGGGGGGTTGAACACTGAAGCTTTCTTT. This encodes CASSPRGGLNTEAFF.

The CDR3 nucleotides are TGTGCCAGCAGTAGGGACACGGGAGACGAGCAGTACTTC. Amino acid sequence: CASSRDTGDEQYF. V is TRBV6-4 and J is TRBJ2-7; D possibly matches TRBD1 or TRBD2 (6 bases each). Germline V CDR1 and CDR2: MRHNA, SNTAGT. Deletions cut 5 bases from V and 5 bases from J, with 13 bases between. The CDR3 runs to 13 residues.

The chain combines TRBV21-1 with TRBJ2-2. TRBV21-1 is classified as a pseudogene. This CDR3 has 14 residues. This chain's CDR3 is CASSRGPNTGELFF. In DNA, the CDR3 is TGTGCCAGCAGCAGGGGTCCAAACACCGGGGAGCTGTTTTTT.

The chain has TRBV5-1 and TRBJ1-1; D is perhaps TRBD1 (5 bases). The germline V gene encodes CDR1 SGHRS and CDR2 YFSETQ. V lost 4 bases and J lost 1, with 8 bases in between. The CDR3 spans 13 residues. CDR3 coding DNA: TGCGCCAGCAGCATAGGACAGAACACTGAAGCTTTCTTT. Residues: CASSIGQNTEAFF.

By its share, this clone is medium-sized. The chain links TRBV15 to TRBJ2-1; D uncertain. This CDR3 has 13 amino acids. V lost 0 bases, J lost 13 bases, and 13 bases lay in between. Germline V gene data show CDR1 as LNHNV and CDR2 as YYDKDF (reference sequence). CDR3 in DNA: TGTGCCACCAGCAGAGATGGCGCTTGGGAACAGTTCTTC. It specifies CATSRDGAWEQFF.

The rearrangement links TRBV11-2 to TRBJ2-5; D gene ambiguous. The V gene's germline CDR1 is SGHAT and CDR2 FQNNGV. This CDR3 has 12 amino acids. V was cut by 7 bases and J by 1 base, with 7 bases left in between. The CDR3 spells CASKPGQETQYF. In nucleotides, the CDR3 is TGTGCCAGCAAACCGGGCCAAGAGACCCAGTACTTC. Drawing the rest from reference TRBV11-2 and TRBJ2-5, the complete variable domain is EAGVAQSPRYKIIEKRQSVAFWCNPISGHATLYWYQQILGQGPKLLIQFQNNGVVDDSQLPKDRFSAERLKGVDSTLKIQPAKLEDSAVYLCASKPGQETQYFGPGTRLLVL.

V and J are TRBV5-6 and TRBJ2-7; D possibly corresponds to TRBD2 (6 bases). This CDR3 spans 14 amino acids. With 0 bases removed from V and 4 bases from J, the gap between germline ends came to 11 bases. Germline CDR1 is SGHDT and CDR2 is YYEEEE. The CDR3 spells CASSLGGRRYEQYF. The CDR3, as DNA: TGTGCCAGCAGCTTGGGAGGGAGGAGGTACGAGCAGTACTTC.

The chain is built from TRBV9 and TRBJ1-1; D gene unclear. Trimming took off 3 bases at V and 5 bases at J, with 5 bases between the two ends. The CDR3 has 11 amino acids. The germline V gene encodes CDR1 SGDLS and CDR2 YYNGEE. Here the CDR3 DNA reads TGTGCCAGCAGCGCTTATACTGAAGCTTTCTTT. This sequence encodes CASSAYTEAFF.

This clone is labeled as medium-sized. This CDR3 is CATSARRDYYNEQFF. DNA of the CDR3: TGTGCCACCAGTGCGAGACGGGACTACTACAATGAGCAGTTCTTC. The chain carries TRBV24-1 and TRBJ2-1; 7 bases are shared with TRBD2. Germline assignment: CDR1 KGHDR and CDR2 SFDVKD. This CDR3 contains 15 residues. Trimming removed 5 bases from V and 3 bases from J; junction bases left unmatched: 6.

The chain carries TRBV7-2 and TRBJ2-7; D remains ambiguous. CDR1 is SGHTA, CDR2 FQGNSA, per germline. V was trimmed by 2 bases and J by 6 bases, leaving 17 bases between them. This CDR3 region has 15 residues. CDR3 nucleotide sequence: TGTGCCAGCAGCTTACAGCTAGACTGGTTTGGCGAGCAGTACTTC. This codes for CASSLQLDWFGEQYF.

This clone was recorded once. The V call is TRBV21-1, the J call TRBJ2-5; the table assigns TRBD2, which was not confirmed against the DNA. TRBV21-1 is annotated as a pseudogene. The CDR3 is 16 residues long. In DNA, the CDR3 is TGTGCCAGCACAAATGGGACTAGCGGGAGGTCGGAGACCCAGTACTTC. This gives the protein CASTNGTSGRSETQYF.

This clone has just a few counts. The chain couples TRBV7-9 to TRBJ1-3; no firm D call. CDR1 and CDR2 (germline): SEHNR, FQNEAQ (reference sequence). The CDR3 totals 14 residues. Trimming removed 1 base at V and 0 bases at J, with 4 bases between. CDR3: CASSLDYSGNTIYF. Written as DNA, the CDR3 is TGTGCCAGCAGCTTAGACTACTCTGGAAACACCATATATTTT. The full variable domain, completed using reference TRBV7-9 and TRBJ1-3, is DTGVSQNPRHKITKRGQNVTFRCDPISEHNRLYWYRQTLGQGPEFLTYFQNEAQLEKSRLLSDRFSAERPKGSFSTLEIQRTEQGDSAMYLCASSLDYSGNTIYFGEGSWLTVV.

This chain uses TRBV5-6 with TRBJ2-7; 10 bases fit TRBD1. Germline V CDR1 and CDR2: SGHDT, YYEEEE. With V trimmed by 5 bases and J by 6 bases, 11 bases remained unmatched. The CDR3 extends over 15 amino acids. DNA for the CDR3: TGTGCCAGCAGTATTCGACAGGGGGCGCGGGTCGAGCAGTACTTC. Its protein product is CASSIRQGARVEQYF.

The rearrangement links TRBV24-1 to TRBJ2-1; TRBD1 might be the D (5 bases). The CDR3 covers 17 residues. Germline V gives CDR1 KGHDR, CDR2 SFDVKD. Trimming stripped 5 bases from V and 6 bases from J, with 22 bases between. CDR3 residues: CATSAPLAGPSANEQFF. Here the CDR3 DNA reads TGTGCCACCAGTGCTCCTCTGGCAGGGCCCTCAGCCAATGAGCAGTTCTTC.

The chain employs TRBV6-5 and TRBJ2-1; D not resolved. The CDR3 runs 13 residues. Germline assignment: CDR1 MNHEY and CDR2 SVGAGI. V gave up 6 bases and J gave up 2 bases, with 8 bases separating them. The CDR3 nucleotides read TGTGCCAGCAGGGGGTACGCCTACAATGAGCAGTTCTTC. Translating gives CASRGYAYNEQFF.

This clone was counted only a few times. The rearrangement uses TRBV2 and TRBJ1-6; D is unclear. V was cut by 0 bases and J by 7 bases, with 10 bases left in between. The germline V gene encodes CDR1 SNHLY and CDR2 FYNNEI. The CDR3 sequence is 15 residues long. CDR3 sequence: CASSEARPSNSPLHF. In nucleotides, the CDR3 is TGTGCCAGCAGTGAAGCCCGACCGTCAAATTCACCCCTCCACTTT.

This sequence joins TRBV5-6 and TRBJ2-1; D unclear. Trimming took off 4 bases at V and 3 bases at J, with 14 bases between the two ends. Germline assignment: CDR1 SGHDT and CDR2 YYEEEE. The CDR3 extends over 15 amino acids. CDR3 loop: CASSRIAQNYNEQFF. CDR3 nucleotide sequence: TGTGCCAGCAGCAGAATAGCCCAGAACTACAATGAGCAGTTCTTC.

The CDR3: CASSLKPQANTGELFF. The DNA of the CDR3 is TGTGCCAGCAGCTTGAAACCACAGGCTAACACCGGGGAGCTGTTTTTT. The chain links TRBV5-4 to TRBJ2-2; TRBD1 is a possible D gene (5 bases). The CDR3 is made up of 16 amino acids. The germline V and J ends were trimmed by 1 base and 2 bases, with 12 bases remaining between them. Germline V gives CDR1 SGHNT, CDR2 YYREEE (reference sequence).

V gene TRBV5-5 combines with J gene TRBJ2-7; D call uncertain. The CDR3 loop spans 14 amino acids. Between the trimmed V and J ends, which lost 0 bases and 0 bases, there was a span of 7 bases. CDR1 is SGHKS, CDR2 YYEKEE, per germline (reference sequence). Written as DNA, the CDR3 is TGTGCCAGCAGCTTGGGCAGTACCTCCTACGAGCAGTACTTC. It is translated as CASSLGSTSYEQYF.

This clone has more than one count but fewer than ten. The chain links TRBV15 to TRBJ1-4; perhaps TRBD1 as D (6 bases). Trimming removed 0 bases from V and 8 bases from J, with 10 bases in between. The CDR3 covers 14 residues. The V gene's germline CDR1 is LNHNV and CDR2 YYDKDF (reference sequence). CDR3: CATSRDRGNEKLFF. As DNA, the CDR3 is TGTGCCACCAGCAGAGACAGGGGAAACGAAAAACTGTTTTTT.